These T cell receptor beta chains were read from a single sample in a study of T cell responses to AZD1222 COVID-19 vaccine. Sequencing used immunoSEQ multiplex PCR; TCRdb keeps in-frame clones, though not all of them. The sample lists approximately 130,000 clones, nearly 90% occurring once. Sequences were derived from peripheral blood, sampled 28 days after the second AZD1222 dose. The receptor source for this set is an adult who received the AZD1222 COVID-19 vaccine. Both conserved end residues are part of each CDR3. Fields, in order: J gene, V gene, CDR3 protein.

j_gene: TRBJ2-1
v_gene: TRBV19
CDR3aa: CASSIRGAGGTYNEQFF

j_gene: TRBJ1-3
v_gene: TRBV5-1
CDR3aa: CASSQTGGVLSGNTIYF

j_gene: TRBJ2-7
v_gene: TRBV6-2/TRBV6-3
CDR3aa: CASSYSKGKADYEQYF

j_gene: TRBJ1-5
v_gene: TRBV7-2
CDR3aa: CASGDSNQPQHF

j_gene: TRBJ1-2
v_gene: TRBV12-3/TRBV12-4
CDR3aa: CASSDRGGYTF

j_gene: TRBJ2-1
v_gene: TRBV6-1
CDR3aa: CASSEGGGYNEQFF

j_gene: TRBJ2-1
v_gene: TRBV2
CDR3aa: CASRGIGINEQFF

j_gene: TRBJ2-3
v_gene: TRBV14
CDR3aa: CASSFLAGESDTQYF

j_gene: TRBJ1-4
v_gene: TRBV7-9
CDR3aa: CASSGDSGEKLFF

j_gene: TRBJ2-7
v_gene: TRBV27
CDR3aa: CASSFPGQGVAEQYF

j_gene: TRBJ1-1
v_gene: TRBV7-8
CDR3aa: CASSPSRWNTEAFF

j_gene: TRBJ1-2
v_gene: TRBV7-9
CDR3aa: CASSWDSYGYTF

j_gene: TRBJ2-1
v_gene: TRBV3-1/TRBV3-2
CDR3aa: CASSRSGPEQFF

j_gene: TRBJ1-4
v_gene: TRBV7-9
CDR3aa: CASKQGEEKLFF

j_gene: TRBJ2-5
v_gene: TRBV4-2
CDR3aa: CASSQRLVGQETQYF

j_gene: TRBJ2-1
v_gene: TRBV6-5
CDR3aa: CASSSSPAGLEVEQFF

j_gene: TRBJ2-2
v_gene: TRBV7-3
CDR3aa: CASSPRGGGNTGELFF

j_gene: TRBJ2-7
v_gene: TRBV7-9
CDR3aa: CASSLSAGLVYEQYF

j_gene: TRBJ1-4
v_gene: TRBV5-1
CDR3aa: CASSPDRGRSEKLFF

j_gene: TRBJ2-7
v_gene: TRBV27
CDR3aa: CASSLGGGYEQYF

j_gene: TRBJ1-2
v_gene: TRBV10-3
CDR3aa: CAISEQGAEGYTF

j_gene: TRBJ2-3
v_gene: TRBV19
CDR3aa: CASSIGPGVGTDTQYF

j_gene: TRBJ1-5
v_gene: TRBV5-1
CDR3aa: CASSLEPGGGNQPQHF

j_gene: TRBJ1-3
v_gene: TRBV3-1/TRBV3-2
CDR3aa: CASSQDNFQSAGNTIYF

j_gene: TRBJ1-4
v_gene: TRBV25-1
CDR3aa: CASGYSATNEKLFF

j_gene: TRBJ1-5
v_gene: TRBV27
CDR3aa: CASSWTGNQPQHF

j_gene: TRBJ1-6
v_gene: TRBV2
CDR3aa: CASSDGSNNSPLHF

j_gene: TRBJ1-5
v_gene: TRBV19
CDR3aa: CATTGTGYQPQHF

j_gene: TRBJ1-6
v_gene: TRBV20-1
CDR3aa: CSASQGSSGSPLHF

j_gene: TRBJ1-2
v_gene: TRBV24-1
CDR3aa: CATSDRQGQDHYGYTF

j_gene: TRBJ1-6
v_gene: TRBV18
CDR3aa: CASSTSGAGGNSPLHF

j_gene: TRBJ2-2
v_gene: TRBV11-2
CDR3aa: CASSRGFGASRDGELFF

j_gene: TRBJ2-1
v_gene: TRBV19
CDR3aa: CASNPNWGSYNEQFF

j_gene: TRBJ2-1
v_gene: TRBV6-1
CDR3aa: CASSELQGARNEQFF

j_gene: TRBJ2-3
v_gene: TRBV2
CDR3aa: CATQFQGAGDTQYF

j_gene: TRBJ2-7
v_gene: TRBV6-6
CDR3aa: CASSYGGSLSYEQYF

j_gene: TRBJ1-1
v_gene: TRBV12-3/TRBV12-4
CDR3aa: CASSPRRTEAFF